The next 11 T cell receptor beta chains were all read from a single sample in a study of metastatic and nonmetastatic thyroid tumors. Each patient went into thyroid surgery without having received any treatment. TCRdb re-called the PCR reads with MiXCR. The sample records about 16,000 clones, over 10% being singletons. The sequencing sample was made of blood. These receptors were collected from a female donor with papillary thyroid cancer or a benign thyroid nodule (not recorded which). Some clones in this sample may be carry-over from other donors' samples.

By share of the sample, this clone is medium-sized. This chain connects TRBV28 to TRBJ1-1; D is ambiguous. The CDR3 loop spans 10 amino acids. Trimming removed 7 bases from V and 1 base from J, with 1 base in between. CDR1 is MDHEN and CDR2 is SYDVKM in the germline V gene. The chain's CDR3 is CASTNTEAFF. The CDR3, as DNA: TGTGCCAGCACGAACACTGAAGCTTTCTTT.

This clone appeared many times. V and J are TRBV7-6 and TRBJ1-2, with D perhaps matching TRBD1 (5 bases). V was cut by 5 bases and J by 10 bases, with 14 bases left in between. CDR3 length: 12 amino acids. The germline V gene has CDR1 SGHVS and CDR2 FNYEAQ. CDR3 protein: CASSGRQNLYTF. The DNA of the CDR3 is TGTGCCAGCAGCGGACGACAGAACCTCTACACCTTC.

This clone was seen ten or more times. The chain couples TRBV4-1 to TRBJ1-2; the D is unclear. V lost 8 bases to trimming and J lost 3 bases, with 7 bases between them. The length of the CDR3 is 11 residues. CDR1 and CDR2 (germline): MGHRA, YSYEKL. CDR3 sequence: CASYGYYGYTF. The CDR3 DNA follows: TGCGCCAGCTATGGGTACTATGGCTACACCTTC.

This clone came up many times. One base away lies a much larger clone, so this may be a sequencing read error. Additional DNA sequences in this sample encode the identical CDR3. In DNA, the CDR3 is TGTGCCAGCAGTCCATCTCAGGGGGCGCAATTCTGGGGCAATCAGCCCCAGCATTTT. It is translated as CASSPSQGAQFWGNQPQHF. V and J are TRBV28 and TRBJ1-5; 8 bases match TRBD1. V dropped 5 bases and J dropped 2; count of bases not matched to a gene: 17. CDR1 is MDHEN, CDR2 SYDVKM, per germline. This CDR3 has 19 amino acids.

There are many counts of this clone. The V gene is TRBV7-2, the J gene TRBJ2-5; TRBD2 matches at 7 bases. V lost 5 bases, J lost 6 bases, and 9 bases stayed unmatched. The CDR3 loop spans 14 amino acids. The V gene's germline CDR1 is SGHTA and CDR2 FQGNSA. For the CDR3, the DNA is TGTGCCAGCAGCCAAACCGGGACTAAACAGACCCAGTACTTC. Protein: CASSQTGTKQTQYF. The full variable domain, its missing parts supplied by reference TRBV7-2 and TRBJ2-5, is GAGVSQSPSNKVTEKGKDVELRCDPISGHTALYWYRQSLGQGLEFLIYFQGNSAPDKSGLPSDRFSAERTGGSVSTLTIQRTQQEDSAVYLCASSQTGTKQTQYFGPGTRLLVL.

This clone was counted ten times or more. This chain connects TRBV19 to TRBJ2-7, with TRBD2 matching 10 bases. The CDR3 consists of 16 residues. Germline trimming cut 6 bases from V and 5 bases from J; bases unmatched to any gene: 13. CDR1 is LNHDA and CDR2 is SQIVND in the germline V gene (reference sequence). CDR3 in DNA: TGTGCCAGTAGCCGCCTAAGGTTAGCGGGGGGCGACGAGCAGTACTTC. Amino acid sequence: CASSRLRLAGGDEQYF.

This clone was recorded a few times. This could be a read error, since a much larger clone is one nucleotide away. This sample also contains other DNA sequences that code for the same CDR3. V usage is TRBV11-2 and J usage is TRBJ1-4; the D gene is possibly TRBD1 (6 bases). The V gene's germline CDR1 is SGHAT and CDR2 FQNNGV. The CDR3 is made up of 15 amino acids. V lost 5 bases, J lost 5 bases, and 15 bases lay in between. The CDR3 reads CASSPWGQGNEKLFF. The CDR3 region has the DNA TGTGCCAGCAGCCCCTGGGGGCAGGGGAATGAAAAACTGTTTTTT.

This chain links TRBV10-1 with TRBJ1-1; unclear D gene. V shed 3 bases and J shed 3 bases, with 8 bases lying between them. The CDR3 is 13 residues long. Germline-derived CDR1 and CDR2 are WNHNN and SYGVQD (reference sequence). The CDR3 region is CASSDSRYTEAFF. DNA of the CDR3: TGCGCCAGCAGTGACTCGAGGTACACTGAAGCTTTCTTT.

This clone was recorded many times. The chain combines TRBV10-3 with TRBJ2-5; weak D call: TRBD1 (6 bases). The ends were cut back, 7 bases at V and 1 base at J, with 7 bases in the middle. Germline-derived CDR1 and CDR2 are ENHRY and SYGVKD. The CDR3 loop spans 12 amino acids. The DNA for the CDR3 is TGTGCCATCAAAGGGGGCCAAGAGACCCAGTACTTC. Translated, it gives CAIKGGQETQYF.

This clone was seen many times. The gene calls are TRBV5-1 and TRBJ1-1; possible D gene TRBD1, 5 bases. There are 13 residues in the CDR3. Germline CDR1 is SGHRS and CDR2 is YFSETQ. The V end was cut by 0 bases, the J end by 6 bases, with 9 bases between. DNA of the CDR3: TGCGCCAGCAGCTTGGTGCAGGGCGCTGAAGCTTTCTTT. This sequence encodes CASSLVQGAEAFF.

Many counts were recorded for this clone. The J gene is TRBJ2-3, the V gene TRBV2; 7 bases fit TRBD1. The germline V gene encodes CDR1 SNHLY and CDR2 FYNNEI. The CDR3 is made up of 17 amino acids. V dropped 6 bases and J dropped 7; count of bases not matched to a gene: 19. The chain's CDR3 is CASRRIDREIFRYTQYF. Here the CDR3 DNA reads TGTGCCAGCAGGCGGATCGACAGGGAGATTTTTCGTTATACGCAGTATTTT. Supplemented by reference TRBV2 and TRBJ2-3, the full variable domain reads EPEVTQTPSHQVTQMGQEVILRCVPISNHLYFYWYRQILGQKVEFLVSFYNNEISEKSEIFDDQFSVERPDGSNFTLKIRSTKLEDSAMYFCASRRIDREIFRYTQYFGPGTRLTVL.